The present TCR beta chain was sequenced within a study of blood T cell repertoires in COVID-19. Across the study: The United States, Italy and Spain supplied acute and convalescent COVID-19 samples. The cDNA or gDNA used as material had been derived from T cells, B-cell-depleted T cells, or PBMCs.

A single count supports this clone. V was trimmed by 5 bases and J by 4 bases, leaving 15 bases between them. Germline CDR1 and CDR2: SGHNT and YYREEE (reference sequence). CDR3 length equals 14 residues. In the original workflow: Reference gene primer amplification yielded estimated nucleated cell counts. Profiling relied on immunoSEQ multiplex PCR, and the TCRdb table lists in-frame clones only, not all of them. That table furnishes V, J and clone size, whereas the DNA furnished D and trimming. The sample yields tens of thousands of clones, about 88% seen once. Sequencing used peripheral blood. The gene calls are TRBV5-4 and TRBJ1-1, with no clear D. The receptor comes from a woman aged 45-60 years with active or convalescent COVID-19. The CDR3 is CASRGRPGSTEAFF. The DNA for the CDR3 is TGTGCCAGCAGGGGTCGGCCGGGGAGCACTGAAGCTTTCTTT.